What follows describes a single TCR beta chain. The sample comes from a study of blood T cell repertoires in COVID-19. Study context: Both acute and convalescent COVID-19 samples were obtained from the United States, Italy and Spain. Sample material is recorded as cDNA or gDNA derived from T cells, B-cell-depleted T cells, or PBMCs.

From germline, CDR1 is LNHDA and CDR2 SQIVND (reference sequence). The length of the CDR3 is 12 residues. The V end was cut by 5 bases, the J end by 2 bases, with 5 bases between. Original processing methods: How many nucleated cells were present was estimated from reference gene primer amplification. The method was immunoSEQ multiplex PCR; TCRdb's version includes in-frame clones alone and lacks a portion of them. That table is the source of V, J and clone size, and D and trimming were worked out from the DNA. The repertoire holds over 200,000 clones, around 86% seen once, with 6.5% in the top ten. The sequenced sample consisted of peripheral blood. The TCR sequence derives from a man between 60 and 75 years old who had recovered from COVID-19. The V gene is TRBV19, the J gene TRBJ2-3; D uncertain. CDR3 coding DNA: TGTGCCAGTAGTCGTTTCACAGATACGCAGTATTTT. As protein: CASSRFTDTQYF.